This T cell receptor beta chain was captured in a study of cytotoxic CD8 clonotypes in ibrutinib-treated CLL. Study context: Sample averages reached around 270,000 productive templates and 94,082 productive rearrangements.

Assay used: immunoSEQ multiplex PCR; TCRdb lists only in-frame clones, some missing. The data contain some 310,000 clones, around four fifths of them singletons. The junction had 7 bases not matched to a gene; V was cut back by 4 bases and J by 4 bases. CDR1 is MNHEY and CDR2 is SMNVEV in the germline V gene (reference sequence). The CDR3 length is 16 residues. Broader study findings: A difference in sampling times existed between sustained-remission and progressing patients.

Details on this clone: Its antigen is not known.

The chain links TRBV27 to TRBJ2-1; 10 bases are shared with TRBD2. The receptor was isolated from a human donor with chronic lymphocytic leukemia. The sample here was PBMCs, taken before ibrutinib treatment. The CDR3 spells CASSYTRLAGYNEQFF. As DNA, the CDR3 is TGTGCCAGCAGTTACACCCGACTAGCGGGTTACAATGAGCAGTTCTTC.